Listed here are 25 T cell receptor beta chains from one sample, sequenced in a study of T-cell reconstitution after alpha-beta-depleted transplantation in children. A library of TCRbeta sequences, prepared with unique molecular identifiers, was generated. TCRdb passed the PCR reads through MiXCR, listing each CDR3 protein once. The sample yields roughly 340,000 distinct CDR3 sequences, around 15% seen once. The sequenced sample was PBMCs, mostly from graft donor cells, obtained 360 days after TCRalphabeta/CD19-depleted stem cell transplant. The source of these receptors is a male patient between 2 and 10 years old who had a stem cell transplant for acute lymphoblastic leukemia, so the T cells may come from the graft donor.

The count of this clonotype is one. The chain combines TRBV11-2 with TRBJ1-5; the D is unclear. In germline, CDR1 is SGHAT, CDR2 FQNNGV. V shed 2 bases and J shed 9 bases, with 32 bases lying between them. CDR3 length equals 20 residues. The CDR3 DNA is TGTGCCAGCAGCTTAAGGCCCGGGGTAGGAGGTAACGGGCTATACCGGCCCCAGCATTTT. This gives the protein CASSLRPGVGGNGLYRPQHF.

The chain couples TRBV18 to TRBJ2-5, with TRBD2 as a possible D gene (6 bases). Germline V gives CDR1 KGHSH, CDR2 LQKENI. CDR3 length: 14 residues. With 2 bases removed from V and 5 bases from J, the gap between germline ends came to 12 bases. The CDR3: CASSPTGEGETQYF. CDR3 sequence (DNA): TGTGCCAGCTCACCAACGGGAGAGGGGGAGACCCAGTACTTC.

With respect to this clonotype: Being one base from a much bigger clone, this may be a read error. The chain links TRBV7-2 to TRBJ2-7; 9 positions agree with TRBD1. The CDR3 has 12 amino acids. Per germline, CDR1 SGHTA and CDR2 FQGNSA. V shed 5 bases and J 6 bases; nucleotides not matched to a gene: 2. CDR3 sequence (DNA): TGTGCCAGCAGCATGACAGGGGGCGAGCAGTACTTC. This codes for CASSMTGGEQYF.

The chain combines TRBV28 with TRBJ1-4; no clear D gene. Trimming took 4 bases from V and 16 from J, leaving 16 bases between them. CDR3 size: 12 residues. CDR1 and CDR2 from the germline V gene are MDHEN and SYDVKM. The CDR3 sequence: CASSSWTAIPFF. CDR3 nucleotide sequence: TGTGCCAGCAGTTCCTGGACCGCCATTCCGTTTTTT. Combining the CDR3 with reference TRBV28 and TRBJ1-4 gives the whole variable domain DVKVTQSSRYLVKRTGEKVFLECVQDMDHENMFWYRQDPGLGLRLIYFSYDVKMKEKGDIPEGYSVSREKKERFSLILESASTNQTSMYLCASSSWTAIPFFGSGTQLSVL.

This clonotype was found a few times. This rearrangement joins TRBV12-3 or TRBV12-4 to TRBJ2-5; 11 positions match TRBD2. CDR3 length equals 16 residues. Germline trimming cut 5 bases from V and 3 bases from J; bases unmatched to any gene: 8. The CDR3 is CASSHLGTSGKETQYF. The CDR3, as DNA: TGTGCCAGCAGTCACCTCGGGACTAGCGGCAAAGAGACCCAGTACTTC.

This clonotype occurred a few times. The rearrangement links TRBV28 to TRBJ2-7, with D perhaps being TRBD1 or TRBD2 (5 bases each). CDR1 is MDHEN and CDR2 is SYDVKM in the germline V gene. V dropped 7 bases and J dropped 2 bases, with 15 bases sitting between them. The CDR3 consists of 14 residues. The CDR3 protein is CASTRDRAPYEQYF. Here the CDR3 DNA reads TGTGCCAGCACTAGGGACCGGGCCCCCTACGAGCAGTACTTC.

The chain links TRBV3-1 to TRBJ2-1, with TRBD2 as a possible D gene (6 bases). The germline V and J ends were trimmed by 2 bases and 6 bases, with 23 bases remaining between them. Germline assignment: CDR1 LGHDT and CDR2 YNNKEL (reference sequence). The CDR3 runs to 18 residues. The CDR3 spells CASSQLIGGLAKGNEQFF. CDR3 coding DNA: TGTGCCAGCAGCCAACTCATCGGAGGGCTAGCTAAGGGCAATGAGCAGTTCTTC.

V usage is TRBV28 and J usage is TRBJ1-5; unclear D gene. The V gene's germline CDR1 is MDHEN and CDR2 SYDVKM. The CDR3 is 13 amino acids. The V end lost 5 bases, the J end lost 7 bases, and 12 bases lay between the germline ends. CDR3 DNA: TGTGCCAGCAGTGTCCGAGGATGGCAGCCCCAGCATTTT. It is translated as CASSVRGWQPQHF.

The V gene is TRBV11-2, the J gene TRBJ2-7, with 8 nucleotides matching TRBD2. Germline CDR1 and CDR2: SGHAT and FQNNGV. The CDR3 extends over 15 amino acids. V lost 5 bases, J lost 2 bases, and 8 bases stayed unmatched. The CDR3 DNA follows: TGTGCCAGCAGCCCCCGGACTAGCATACCCTACGAGCAGTACTTC. Translation: CASSPRTSIPYEQYF.

This clonotype was seen a handful of times. The V gene is TRBV4-2, the J gene TRBJ1-2, with TRBD1 matching 11 bases. The CDR3 extends over 16 amino acids. Germline V gene sequence: CDR1 LGHNA, CDR2 YNFKEQ. After removal of 0 bases from V and 5 bases from J, the junction contained 5 bases not matched to a gene. CDR3 coding DNA: TGTGCCAGCAGCCAAGAGGGGGACAGGGGGATTTATGGCTACACCTTC. Amino acids: CASSQEGDRGIYGYTF.

V gene TRBV27 combines with J gene TRBJ2-3; D may be TRBD1 or TRBD2 (7 bases each). V was trimmed by 4 bases and J by 5 bases, leaving 34 bases between them. CDR1 and CDR2 from the germline V gene are MNHEY and SMNVEV (reference sequence). CDR3 size: 21 residues. The CDR3 region is CASSSLGQKVYGLAGVDTQYF. In DNA, the CDR3 is TGTGCCAGCAGTTCCCTGGGACAGAAGGTATATGGATTGGCGGGAGTAGATACGCAGTATTTT.

V is TRBV6-1 and J is TRBJ2-6; 10 nucleotides match TRBD1. This CDR3 is 18 amino acids long. Germline values: CDR1 MNHNS, CDR2 SASEGT. The ends lost 5 bases at V and 6 bases at J; junction bases unmatched: 13. CDR3 in amino acids: CASSPRDRGFFAANVLTF. Written as DNA, the CDR3 is TGTGCCAGCAGTCCCCGGGACAGGGGTTTTTTTGCGGCCAACGTCCTGACTTTC.

The V gene is TRBV12-3 or TRBV12-4, the J gene TRBJ2-7; D is unresolved. V lost 5 bases and J lost 5, with 16 bases in between. This CDR3 spans 14 amino acids. CDR3 sequence: CASSRPGGRNEQYF. CDR3 DNA: TGTGCCAGCAGTCGCCCAGGTGGCCGGAACGAGCAGTACTTC.

The V and J genes are TRBV2 and TRBJ2-7, with TRBD2 matching 8 bases. J was trimmed by 3 bases and V by 0 bases; bases with no gene match: 4. Germline V gene data show CDR1 as SNHLY and CDR2 as FYNNEI. The CDR3 is made up of 15 amino acids. CDR3 amino acids: CASSEAPSGLYEQYF. As DNA, the CDR3 is TGTGCCAGCAGTGAAGCGCCTAGCGGGCTCTACGAGCAGTACTTC. The whole variable domain, remainder taken from reference TRBV2 and TRBJ2-7, is EPEVTQTPSHQVTQMGQEVILRCVPISNHLYFYWYRQILGQKVEFLVSFYNNEISEKSEIFDDQFSVERPDGSNFTLKIRSTKLEDSAMYFCASSEAPSGLYEQYFGPGTRLTVT.

This clonotype has a handful of counts. The chain joins TRBV11-2 to TRBJ2-1; 7 bases line up with TRBD2. Germline CDR1 SGHAT, CDR2 FQNNGV. V shed 3 bases and J 4 bases; nucleotides not matched to a gene: 12. This CDR3 contains 17 residues. CDR3 sequence (DNA): TGTGCCAGCAGCTTCCCCTTTCTAGCGGTGTTATACAATGAGCAGTTCTTC. Translation: CASSFPFLAVLYNEQFF.

This clonotype was counted between two and nine times. This chain uses TRBV6-5 with TRBJ2-1, with D uncertain. Trimming pared 0 bases from V and 6 bases from J, leaving 15 bases between. The germline V gene has CDR1 MNHEY and CDR2 SVGAGI. There are 16 residues in the CDR3. The CDR3, as DNA: TGTGCCAGCAGTTACTCCTCCAGCTCATCGGTCAATGAGCAGTTCTTC. Protein sequence: CASSYSSSSSVNEQFF.

The chain combines TRBV7-8 with TRBJ2-3, with 13 bases lining up with TRBD2. This CDR3 contains 14 residues. Per germline, CDR1 SGHVS and CDR2 FQNEAQ. V was pared by 6 bases and J by 14 bases, with 11 bases of the junction left unmatched. The CDR3, as DNA: TGTGCCAGCAGAGAAGGGACTAGCGGGATCGGGGGGTATTTT. Encoded protein: CASREGTSGIGGYF.

The rearrangement joins TRBV5-1 to TRBJ2-1; D unclear. The CDR3 is 17 residues long. The germline V gene has CDR1 SGHRS and CDR2 YFSETQ. The V end lost 1 base, the J end lost 3 bases, and 17 bases lay between the germline ends. This CDR3 reads CASSLSPTGPNYNEQFF. DNA for the CDR3: TGCGCCAGCAGCTTGTCCCCTACCGGGCCAAACTACAATGAGCAGTTCTTC.

This sequence joins TRBV4-1 and TRBJ2-7; TRBD2 matches at 9 bases. Losses at the gene ends were 0 bases for V and 2 bases for J; bases not matched to a gene: 5. The CDR3 extends over 16 amino acids. The germline V gene encodes CDR1 MGHRA and CDR2 YSYEKL. In nucleotides, the CDR3 is TGCGCCAGCAGCCAAGAGTCGGCTAGCGGGACCTACGAGCAGTACTTC. This codes for CASSQESASGTYEQYF.

This clonotype showed up many times. This chain uses TRBV6-2 or TRBV6-3 with TRBJ1-1; D is uncertain. Trimming shortened V by 7 bases and J by 0 bases, and 9 bases separated the two germline ends. The CDR3 covers 13 residues. Germline V lookup: CDR1 MNHEY, CDR2 SVGEGT. The CDR3, as DNA: TGTGCCAGCAACTGGCACATGAACACTGAAGCTTTCTTT. Its translation is CASNWHMNTEAFF.

This clonotype has ten or more counts. The rearrangement links TRBV10-3 to TRBJ2-1, with D hard to call. There are 15 residues in the CDR3. The germline V and J ends were trimmed by 5 bases and 6 bases, with 17 bases remaining between them. From germline, CDR1 is ENHRY and CDR2 SYGVKD. CDR3 residues: CAISFDPGFTNEQFF. For the CDR3, the DNA is TGTGCCATCAGTTTCGACCCTGGATTCACCAATGAGCAGTTCTTC.

J is TRBJ2-5 and V is TRBV5-1; the D is unclear. CDR1 is SGHRS and CDR2 is YFSETQ in the germline V gene. There are 13 residues in the CDR3. V was pared by 4 bases and J by 0 bases, with 7 bases between. This CDR3 reads CASSRDNQETQYF. The DNA of the CDR3 is TGCGCCAGCAGCCGAGACAACCAAGAGACCCAGTACTTC.

V usage is TRBV4-3 and J usage is TRBJ1-3; D uncertain. V was cut by 0 bases and J by 1 base, with 7 bases left in between. This CDR3 comprises 15 residues. Germline CDR1 and CDR2: LGHNA and YSLEER. The CDR3 loop is CASSQDGVSGNTIYF. CDR3 bases: TGCGCCAGCAGCCAAGATGGGGTGTCTGGAAACACCATATATTTT.

This clonotype was seen more than once but under ten times. The genes are TRBV28 and TRBJ2-7; D unresolved. The V end lost 5 bases, the J end lost 5 bases, and 16 bases lay between the germline ends. The CDR3 spans 14 residues. CDR1 is MDHEN and CDR2 is SYDVKM in the germline V gene. Here the CDR3 reads CASSLIRHINEQYF. CDR3 bases: TGTGCCAGCAGTCTTATCAGGCACATCAACGAGCAGTACTTC.

This clonotype has a handful of counts. The chain combines TRBV6-5 with TRBJ2-1; no clear D gene. Trimming took off 0 bases at V and 2 bases at J, with 8 bases between the two ends. Germline V gene lookup returns CDR1 MNHEY and CDR2 SVGAGI. CDR3 size: 15 residues. DNA of the CDR3: TGTGCCAGCAGTTACTCGGGCAGTACCTACAATGAGCAGTTCTTC. Translation gives CASSYSGSTYNEQFF.